The rows below give T cell receptor beta chains drawn from one sample of a study of blood T cell repertoires in COVID-19. Here immunoSEQ multiplex PCR was the method, and the copy in TCRdb shows in-frame clones only, minus some. The table records fewer than 85,000 clones, around 89% of them present only once. The sample taken for sequencing was peripheral blood. The receptors derive from a human donor in a cohort sampled during active COVID-19. The CDR3 runs from the conserved cysteine through the conserved F or W. Each record gives: J gene, V gene, clone size, D gene, CDR3 DNA, CDR3 protein. The D gene is left open where the match is weak. Some rows have no size entry. The others give once, few or many, or a class for an expanded clone.

>TRBJ2-3|TRBV15|NA|TRBD1
TGTGCCACCAGCAGAGAGAGGCCAGGGGGAGATACGCAGTATTTT
CATSRERPGGDTQYF
>TRBJ2-1|TRBV5-1|NA|TRBD2
TGCGCCAGCAGCTTGGAAAGGGGACTAGCGGGGTCGAGCTCCTACAATGAGCAGTTCTTC
CASSLERGLAGSSSYNEQFF
>TRBJ2-5|TRBV24-1|NA|NA
TGTGCCACCAGTGATGCTAGCCTAGCGACCAAAGAGACCCAGTACTTC
CATSDASLATKETQYF
>TRBJ2-1|TRBV7-2|NA|NA
TGTGCCAGCAGCTTAGCTTTCTCCAATGAGCAGTTCTTC
CASSLAFSNEQFF
>TRBJ1-1|TRBV18|NA|NA
TGTGCCAGCTCACCGGGACTCGAGGTGGCTGAAGCTTTCTTT
CASSPGLEVAEAFF
>TRBJ2-7|TRBV9|NA|TRBD2
TGTGCCAGCAGCCCCCACCAAGGACTAGCGGGCTCCTACGAGCAGTACTTC
CASSPHQGLAGSYEQYF
>TRBJ2-3|TRBV5-1|NA|NA
TGCGCCAGCAGCAGGGGTTCCACAGATACGCAGTATTTT
CASSRGSTDTQYF
>TRBJ1-5|TRBV15|NA|NA
TGTGCCACCAGCAGAGTAACAGTGAATAGTCAGCCCCAGCATTTT
CATSRVTVNSQPQHF
>TRBJ2-1|TRBV11-3|once|TRBD2
TGTGCCAGCAGCTTTAGCGGGGGGGCTGAGCAGTTCTTC
CASSFSGGAEQFF
>TRBJ2-1|TRBV7-8|few|NA
TGTGCCAGCAGCTTAGATCGGGGGTATACAAATGAGCAGTTCTTC
CASSLDRGYTNEQFF
>TRBJ2-6|TRBV3-1/TRBV3-2|once|NA
TGTGCCAGCAGCCCAGATGTCACTGGGGCCAACGTCCTGACTTTC
CASSPDVTGANVLTF
>TRBJ1-2|TRBV3-1/TRBV3-2|NA|TRBD1
TGTGCCAGCAGCCTAAGACCGGACAGGGTTGCTGAAGGCTACACCTTC
CASSLRPDRVAEGYTF
>TRBJ2-7|TRBV6-5|NA|NA
TGTGCCAGCAGTTACTCGACTCTAGGTAACGACGAGCAGTACTTC
CASSYSTLGNDEQYF
>TRBJ2-3|TRBV6-2/TRBV6-3|NA|TRBD2
TGTGCCAGCAGTTACCGCCTAGCGGGGGGGCGGGTAGATACGCAGTATTTT
CASSYRLAGGRVDTQYF
>TRBJ2-1|TRBV4-1|NA|TRBD2
TGCGCCAGCAGCCAAGGACTAGCGGGGGGCTTCTACAATGAGCAGTTCTTC
CASSQGLAGGFYNEQFF
>TRBJ1-6|TRBV30|NA|TRBD1
TGTGCCTGGATCCGGGACAGAAATTCACCCCTCCACTTT
CAWIRDRNSPLHF
>TRBJ1-2|TRBV25-1|NA|NA
TGTGCCAGCAGTGAACGCGGACTGACTTATGGCTACACCTTC
CASSERGLTYGYTF
>TRBJ2-1|TRBV11-2|NA|TRBD2
TGTGCCAGCATGAGCGGGAGACAGAGGAGGAATGAGCAGTTCTTC
CASMSGRQRRNEQFF
>TRBJ2-1|TRBV29-1|NA|TRBD1
TGCAGCGTTCGGGACAGCCTAGGCCCACCGTCCCCGATCAATGAGCAGTTCTTC
CSVRDSLGPPSPINEQFF
>TRBJ2-3|TRBV27|NA|TRBD2
TGTGCCAGCAGTTTCCTAGCGGGAGGCGTAGATACGCAGTATTTT
CASSFLAGGVDTQYF
>TRBJ2-7|TRBV10-3|NA|TRBD2
TGTGCCATCAGTCAGGGACTAGCGAACACCTACGAGCAGTACTTC
CAISQGLANTYEQYF
>TRBJ1-6|TRBV7-9|NA|NA
TGTGCCAGCAGCTATGGACAGAATAATTCACCCCTCCACTTT
CASSYGQNNSPLHF
>TRBJ2-7|TRBV27|NA|NA
TGTGCCAGCAGTTTATCAGGCAGGTTCCTCTCCTACGAGCAGTACTTC
CASSLSGRFLSYEQYF
>TRBJ1-2|TRBV5-1|NA|NA
TGCGCCAGCAGCTTGGGCGATGACAGGAACTATGGCTACACCTTC
CASSLGDDRNYGYTF
>TRBJ2-7|TRBV10-2|NA|NA
TGCGCCAGCAGTGAGGGCGGTTTGGTGGGCGAGCAGTACTTC
CASSEGGLVGEQYF
>TRBJ2-1|TRBV5-1|once|TRBD2
TGCGCCAGCAGCTTGGCCGGGACTAGCGGCTACAATGAGCAGTTCTTC
CASSLAGTSGYNEQFF
>TRBJ1-3|TRBV15|NA|NA
TGTGCCACCAGCAGATCTCCGCGGGCCATCTCTGGAAACACCATATATTTT
CATSRSPRAISGNTIYF
>TRBJ2-3|TRBV6-1|NA|NA
TGTGCCAGCAGTGAAGGAAGTCGGGTGTATGGGACAGATACGCAGTATTTT
CASSEGSRVYGTDTQYF
>TRBJ1-6|TRBV15|NA|NA
TGTGCCACCAGCAGAGGACAGTCCAGGCGGGGGCCCCTCCACTTT
CATSRGQSRRGPLHF
>TRBJ2-1|TRBV5-4|NA|TRBD1
TGTGCCAGCAGCCCAACGACAGGGGGCGATGAGCAGTTCTTC
CASSPTTGGDEQFF
>TRBJ2-5|TRBV7-9|NA|TRBD1
TGTGCCAGCAGCCCCGACAGGGAAAGAGAGACCCAGTACTTC
CASSPDRERETQYF
>TRBJ1-2|TRBV28|NA|NA
TGTGCCAGCAGTTACGGTAGCAGGGACTATGGCTACACCTTC
CASSYGSRDYGYTF
>TRBJ1-1|TRBV28|NA|NA
TGTGCCAGCAGTCCGTTGGGAAGGGGAGCTTTCTTT
CASSPLGRGAFF
>TRBJ2-7|TRBV5-1|NA|TRBD2
TGCGCCAGCAGCCCCGGGACTAGCGGGATGCGCAACGAGCAGTACTTC
CASSPGTSGMRNEQYF
>TRBJ1-2|TRBV28|NA|NA
TGTGCCAGCAGCGCTCCCGGGACTAAAATCGGCTACACCTTC
CASSAPGTKIGYTF
>TRBJ1-1|TRBV27|few|TRBD1
TGTGCCAGCAGTCTGGTGGGCAGGGGGATTTACACTGAAGCTTTCTTT
CASSLVGRGIYTEAFF
>TRBJ1-2|TRBV7-6|NA|TRBD1
TGTGCCAGCAGCAGCTATGGGACAGGGGATCCAAATGGCTACACCTTC
CASSSYGTGDPNGYTF
>TRBJ1-2|TRBV12-3/TRBV12-4|NA|NA
TGTGCCAGCACCCCAGCAGGGGATTATGGCTACACCTTC
CASTPAGDYGYTF
>TRBJ1-2|TRBV2|NA|TRBD1
TGTGCCAGCAGGCTGGACAGGGTAGACTATGGCTACACCTTC
CASRLDRVDYGYTF
>TRBJ1-5|TRBV18|few|NA
TGTGCCAGCTCACCAGAGGAGGGTCAGCCCCAGCATTTT
CASSPEEGQPQHF
>TRBJ2-7|TRBV27|NA|NA
TGTGCCAGCAGTTTATCTTGGCCCGGCTCAGGGGCCTACGAGCAGTACTTC
CASSLSWPGSGAYEQYF
>TRBJ2-1|TRBV11-2|NA|TRBD1
TGTGCCAGCAGCTTAACAGGGGAAAGAAGCTCCTACAATGAGCAGTTCTTC
CASSLTGERSSYNEQFF